Reported below is one T cell receptor beta chain. In germline, CDR1 is LNHNV, CDR2 YYDKDF (reference sequence). Trimming took 0 bases from V and 4 from J; bases not matched to a gene: 10. CDR3 length: 18 residues. Original analysis: By means of reference gene primer amplification, nucleated cell counts were estimated. TCRdb's copy holds only in-frame clones and misses some; the assay was immunoSEQ multiplex PCR. Clonal size and the V and J genes are those of that table, whereas D and trimming came from the DNA. The data contain 130,000 to 150,000 clones, approximately 79% of them singletons. The data stem from a study of blood T cell repertoires in COVID-19.

This chain connects TRBV15 to TRBJ2-3; 10 nucleotides align to TRBD2. The specimen sequenced was peripheral blood. The receptor was isolated from a man in his 60s with acute or convalescent COVID-19. CDR3 in amino acids: CATSRDRLASGSADTQYF. In nucleotides, the CDR3 is TGTGCCACCAGCAGAGATCGGCTGGCTAGCGGGAGTGCAGATACGCAGTATTTT.